This TCR beta chain was sequenced for a study of graft-versus-host responses after intestinal transplantation. This clone was observed a handful of times. The antigen remains unidentified. The assay was immunoSEQ multiplex PCR, and TCRdb's table has in-frame clones only and misses some. The profile shows over 70,000 clones, 90% to 95% of them singletons. The specimen comprised unstimulated CD8+ T cells sorted from spleen or lymph node cells, sampled before intestinal transplant. This receptor was identified in a human donor who received an intestinal transplant.

In DNA form, the CDR3 reads TGTGCCAGCAGTTACTCGCCTGGATCCCTCTATGGCTACACCTTC. Translating it yields CASSYSPGSLYGYTF. The chain has TRBV6-5 and TRBJ1-2; D not resolved. Trimming removed 0 bases at V and 4 bases at J, with 12 bases between. CDR1 is MNHEY and CDR2 is SVGAGI in the germline V gene. This CDR3 has 15 residues.